The present T cell receptor (beta chain) was sequenced within a study of blood T cell repertoires in COVID-19. Original analysis: It was from reference gene primer amplification that nucleated cell counts were estimated. Only in-frame clones appear in the TCRdb table, and some are missing; sequencing was by immunoSEQ multiplex PCR. The V and J calls and clone size come from that table; D and trimming were worked out from the DNA. The sample shows 150,000 to 200,000 clones, approximately 85% of them seen only once. J lost 3 bases, V lost 5 bases, and 10 bases had no gene match. The CDR3 is 16 residues long. Germline lookup yields CDR1 LNHDA and CDR2 SQIVND (reference sequence).

The genes are TRBV19 and TRBJ1-5, with 7 nucleotides matching TRBD1. The sequence was obtained from a human donor with active or convalescent COVID-19. The donor label of this sample is uncertain. Input material: peripheral blood. CDR3 sequence (DNA): TGTGCCAGTAGTTTTCACCCGGGACAGTCCAATCAGCCCCAGCATTTT. It translates to CASSFHPGQSNQPQHF.